This T cell receptor beta chain emerged from a study of control samples from healthy donors and cancer patients (dated by TCRdb to the early 2020s). Regarding this clone: What this receptor recognizes is not known. The record has no base qualities; no much larger clone is one base away.

Receptor amplification or capture employed the immunoSEQ multiplex PCR assay. TCRdb holds this immuneACCESS table with in-frame rearrangements only. Some clones are missing; in checked studies, unresolved V genes explain under half, and the rest has no known cause. This sample is represented by around 110,000 clones; 85% to 90% of them were singletons. The biggest ten clones account for 0.95% to 1.3% of the sample. Sequenced sample: PBMCs. This TCR was sampled from a woman aged 45-60 years with colorectal cancer.

The DNA sequence reads TGTGCCAGCAGTGAGCTTGGACAGGGGAGCGACATTCAGTACTTC. Its amino acids are CASSELGQGSDIQYF. The chain is made from TRBV2 and TRBJ2-4; the central 9 bases match TRBD1. Sequences SNHLY (CDR1) and FYNNEI (CDR2) are obtained from the germline V gene. From its cysteine to its phenylalanine, the CDR3 spans 15 amino acids. Just CDR3 DNA is preserved here, 45 bases in frame from base 1. Clipping removes 3 bases from V and 8 bases from J, with 8 as the unmatched junction base count.